This paragraph reports one TCR beta chain. Its antigen is currently unknown. At one boundary the junction diverges from the germline segment, which might be a read error. Germline V gives CDR1 SNHLY, CDR2 FYNNEI. The CDR3 sequence is 13 residues long. These data belong to a study of graft-versus-host responses after intestinal transplantation. The wider study: Transplants were multivisceral, liver-intestinal, or isolated intestinal. Study findings and constraints: Circulating GvH clone levels at their peak were associated with HvG declines (early post-transplant). GvH clones surfaced in recipient marrow, some emerging earlier in ileum or blood. Graft-donor T cell macrochimerism in patients accompanied high graft-versus-host to host-versus-graft clonal ratios in allografts.

Assay: immunoSEQ multiplex PCR; the TCRdb copy retains only in-frame clones and omits some. The sample lists about 120,000 clones; roughly 93% were seen once. The sequence was collected from a human donor who was the organ donor for an intestinal transplant. The sequenced sample was unstimulated CD8+ T cells sorted from spleen or lymph node cells, obtained before transplant. This chain connects TRBV2 to TRBJ2-1; D uncertain. The CDR3 sequence: CASREAVRDEQFF. In DNA form, the CDR3 reads TGTGCCAGCAGAGAAGCTGTTCGCGATGAGCAGTTCTTC.